This T cell receptor (beta chain) comes out of a study of blood T cell repertoires in COVID-19. Study-level background: The analysed material was cDNA or gDNA that came from T cells, B-cell-depleted T cells, or PBMCs.

With V trimmed by 7 bases and J by 10 bases, 5 bases remained unmatched. Germline CDR1 MNHEY, CDR2 SVGAGI. The length of the CDR3 is 11 residues. Generated by immunoSEQ multiplex PCR, the TCRdb table keeps only in-frame clones and is missing some. Among about 180,000 clones listed, roughly 88% were seen once. The specimen sequenced was PBMCs or T cells enriched from blood (not recorded which). The TCR was taken from a woman aged 18 to 35 who had recovered from COVID-19. This chain uses TRBV6-5 with TRBJ1-2; the match to TRBD1 covers 8 bases. The CDR3 spells CASKGQGAYTF. CDR3 DNA sequence: TGTGCCAGCAAAGGACAGGGAGCCTACACCTTC.